This entry describes one TCR beta chain. The antigen remains undetermined. This specimen comes from a study of T-cell memory formation after mild COVID-19. General study results and limits: Several responding clones turned up in pre-infection memory, indicating that cross-reactive memory may have taken part. Contracting CD8+ clones were enriched in EMRA, CD4+ mainly in CM and EM. Whether second-wave clones peaking at day 37 were SARS-CoV-2 specific went unconfirmed.

Deletions cut 4 bases from V and 5 bases from J, with 9 bases between. The germline CDR1 and CDR2 sequences are SGHDT and YYEEEE. This CDR3 is built from 12 residues. Libraries for TCRalpha and TCRbeta carried sample barcodes and unique molecular identifiers via 5'RACE. TCRdb re-analysed the 5' RACE reads in MiXCR, keeping a single row per CDR3 protein. The sample lists 350,000 or so distinct CDR3 sequences; around 13% were seen once. This clonotype originated in a young man who had mild COVID-19 (a few samples of this study predate the infection). Cell type and time point are not known. Input material: PBMCs or a T cell subset sorted from them (not recorded which). The chain is built from TRBV5-6 and TRBJ2-5; D unresolved. The CDR3 coding sequence is TGTGCCAGCAGCATGCAACGGGAGACCCAGTACTTC. Protein product: CASSMQRETQYF.